This TCR beta chain was identified during a study of memory CD4+ T cells and cytomegalovirus serostatus. Notes on the study in general: Repertoires predicted CMV serostatus with median bootstrapped AUC of roughly 0.96. Suggested: most of the CMV-linked TCR signature lies in CD4+ memory cells. Each of approximately 61 CMV-associated TCRbeta sequences occurred in one to five individuals.

Single viable CD3+CD4+CD8-CD45RO+ cells were sorted as the memory CD4+ T cells. Under the authors' procedure: After removing out-of-frame reads, approximately 2 million distinct TCRbeta sequences remained. Profiling relied on immunoSEQ multiplex PCR, and the TCRdb table lists in-frame clones only, not all of them. V and J calls and clone size are as listed in that table; D and trimming were resolved from the DNA. The data hold roughly 60,000 clones, with 77% observed a single time. Note on this clone: The target antigen is unknown.

V shed 5 bases, J shed 4 bases, and the junction held 9 bases outside the gene matches. Germline loops: CDR1 SGHNT, CDR2 YENEEA. The CDR3 extends over 15 amino acids. The chain carries TRBV11-3 and TRBJ2-3; 7 bases align to TRBD2. The TCR was taken from an adult in good health and CMV-seronegative. Sequencing was done on a sample of memory CD4+ T cells from blood. For the CDR3, the DNA is TGTGCCAGCAGCCTGAGCGGGATTCGTTCAGATACGCAGTATTTT. Residues: CASSLSGIRSDTQYF.